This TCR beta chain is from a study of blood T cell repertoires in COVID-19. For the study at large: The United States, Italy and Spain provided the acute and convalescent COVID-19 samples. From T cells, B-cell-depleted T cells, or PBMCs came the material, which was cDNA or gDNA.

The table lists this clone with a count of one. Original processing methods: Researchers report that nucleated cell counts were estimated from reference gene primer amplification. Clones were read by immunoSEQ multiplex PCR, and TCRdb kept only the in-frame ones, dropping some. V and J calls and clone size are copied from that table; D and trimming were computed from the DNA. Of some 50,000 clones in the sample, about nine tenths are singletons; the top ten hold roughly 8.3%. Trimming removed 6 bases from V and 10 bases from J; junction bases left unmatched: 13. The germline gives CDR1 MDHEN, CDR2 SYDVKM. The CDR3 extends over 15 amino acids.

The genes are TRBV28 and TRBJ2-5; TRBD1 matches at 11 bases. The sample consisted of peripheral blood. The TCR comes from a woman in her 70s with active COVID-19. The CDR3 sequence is CASSKRGTGGYGQYF. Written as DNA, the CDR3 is TGTGCCAGCAGCAAGAGGGGGACAGGGGGGTACGGCCAGTACTTC.